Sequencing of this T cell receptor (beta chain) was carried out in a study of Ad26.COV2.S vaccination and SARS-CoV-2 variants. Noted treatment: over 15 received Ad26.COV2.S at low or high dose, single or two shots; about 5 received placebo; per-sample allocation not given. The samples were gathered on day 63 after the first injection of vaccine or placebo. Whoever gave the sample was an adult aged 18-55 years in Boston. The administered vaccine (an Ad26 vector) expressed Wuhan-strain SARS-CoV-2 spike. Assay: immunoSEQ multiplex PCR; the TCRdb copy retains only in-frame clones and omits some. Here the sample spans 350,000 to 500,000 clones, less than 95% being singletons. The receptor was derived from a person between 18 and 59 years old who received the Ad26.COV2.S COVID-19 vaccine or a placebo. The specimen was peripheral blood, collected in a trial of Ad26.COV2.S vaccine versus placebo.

The CDR3 coding sequence is TGTGCCAGCAGCACGCGGGACGAACCTCATGGCTACACCTTC. Its translation: CASSTRDEPHGYTF. The chain joins TRBV11-3 to TRBJ1-2, with D tentatively TRBD1 (5 bases). V was cut by 5 bases and J by 6 bases, with 16 bases left in between. This CDR3 comprises 14 residues. Germline-derived CDR1 and CDR2 are SGHNT and YENEEA. The complete variable domain, with remaining parts taken from reference TRBV11-3 and TRBJ1-2, reads EAGVVQSPRYKIIEKKQPVAFWCNPISGHNTLYWYLQNLGQGPELLIRYENEEAVDDSQLPKDRFSAERLKGVDSTLKIQPAELGDSAVYLCASSTRDEPHGYTFGSGTRLTVV.